These 18 T cell receptor beta chains came from one sample sequenced in a study of shared clonotypes between healthy human individuals. The table came from immunoSEQ multiplex PCR; TCRdb's copy has only in-frame clones and leaves some out. The profile covers roughly 2.5 million clones, with 85% to 95% appearing a single time and under 0.15% taken by the ten largest. Sample: naive CD4+ T cells sorted from blood. Sample subset: CD45RA+ positively selected. The receptors derive from a man aged 18-30 years in good health.

This clone has just one count. J is TRBJ2-3 and V is TRBV7-2, with no clear D. Germline lookup yields CDR1 SGHTA and CDR2 FQGNSA. Between the trimmed V and J ends, which lost 11 bases and 0 bases, there was a span of 9 bases. The CDR3 is 12 amino acids. The CDR3 here is CAGRFSTDTQYF. CDR3 bases: TGTGCCGGACGGTTTAGCACAGATACGCAGTATTTT.

This clone was seen only once. The CDR3 bases are TGCAGTGCTAAGTGGGCGAGAGGAGGGTATTTT. It is translated as CSAKWARGGYF. The genes are TRBV20-1 and TRBJ2-3, with TRBD2 as a possible D gene (5 bases). Germline CDR1 and CDR2: DFQATT and SNEGSKA (reference sequence). The V end lost 4 bases, the J end lost 14 bases, and 16 bases lay between the germline ends. The CDR3 runs 11 residues.

V usage is TRBV18 and J usage is TRBJ2-7; 14 positions match TRBD2. The CDR3 extends over 14 amino acids. The trim removed 3 bases at V and 10 bases at J, leaving 5 bases unmatched. Germline V gene sequence: CDR1 KGHSH, CDR2 LQKENI. The CDR3 nucleotides read TGTGCCAGCTCACCGGGACTAGCGGGAGCCTTTCAGTACTTC. The encoded protein is CASSPGLAGAFQYF.

The V and J genes are TRBV7-2 and TRBJ2-2; 8 bases map to TRBD2. The junction had 5 bases not matched to a gene; V was cut back by 5 bases and J by 3 bases. CDR3 length equals 15 residues. The germline V gene has CDR1 SGHTA and CDR2 FQGNSA. CDR3 sequence reads: CASSPSGRDTGELFF. CDR3 DNA: TGTGCCAGCAGCCCCAGCGGGAGAGACACCGGGGAGCTGTTTTTT.

The V and J genes are TRBV10-3 and TRBJ2-7; 11 bases fit TRBD2. V dropped 10 bases and J dropped 2; count of bases not matched to a gene: 4. Germline V gene lookup returns CDR1 ENHRY and CDR2 SYGVKD. The CDR3 has 13 amino acids. The CDR3 protein is CATLTSGTYEQYF. CDR3 DNA: TGTGCCACCCTGACTAGCGGGACCTACGAGCAGTACTTC.

The rearrangement links TRBV2 to TRBJ1-2; D is ambiguous. Germline V gene lookup returns CDR1 SNHLY and CDR2 FYNNEI. This CDR3 region has 13 residues. The ends were cut back, 5 bases at V and 8 bases at J, with 15 bases in the middle. Here the CDR3 reads CASSPSQGRGYTF. As DNA, the CDR3 is TGTGCCAGCAGTCCCTCGCAAGGAAGGGGCTACACCTTC.

V gene TRBV6-5 combines with J gene TRBJ2-2; TRBD1 agrees at 10 bases. CDR1 MNHEY and CDR2 SVGAGI come from the germline V gene. The CDR3 has 12 amino acids. CDR3 DNA: TGTGGGACAGGGGGTCACACCGGGGAGCTGTTTTTT. This gives the protein CGTGGHTGELFF.

The chain couples TRBV7-2 to TRBJ1-1, with D tentatively TRBD1 (6 bases). V dropped 5 bases and J dropped 6 bases, with 13 bases sitting between them. Germline assignment: CDR1 SGHTA and CDR2 FQGNSA. This CDR3 is 13 amino acids long. The CDR3 sequence is CASSNRQEAEAFF. DNA of the CDR3: TGTGCCAGCAGCAACCGACAGGAAGCTGAAGCTTTCTTT.

V usage is TRBV6-5 and J usage is TRBJ1-4; TRBD1 matches 9 bases. The germline V gene has CDR1 MNHEY and CDR2 SVGAGI. The CDR3 runs to 15 residues. The trim removed 5 bases at V and 8 bases at J, leaving 9 bases unmatched. The CDR3 bases are TGTGCCAGCAGTATGTGGACAGGGGATGGGGAAAAACTGTTTTTT. Translating gives CASSMWTGDGEKLFF.

The chain employs TRBV2 and TRBJ2-1; 13 positions match TRBD2. The junction had 7 bases not matched to a gene; V was cut back by 6 bases and J by 8 bases. CDR3 length: 15 amino acids. Germline CDR1 is SNHLY and CDR2 is FYNNEI. CDR3 loop: CASRGRTSGSHEQFF. CDR3 in DNA: TGTGCCAGCAGGGGGAGGACTAGCGGGAGCCATGAGCAGTTCTTC.

The chain recombines TRBV4-1 with TRBJ1-6, with D possibly matching TRBD1 (5 bases). CDR1 and CDR2 (germline): MGHRA, YSYEKL. V lost 3 bases, J lost 9 bases, and 18 bases lay in between. The CDR3 is 16 residues long. The CDR3 protein is CASSHEVAGGGSPLHF. CDR3 bases: TGCGCCAGCAGCCATGAAGTAGCGGGGGGAGGTTCACCCCTCCACTTT.

The chain has TRBV18 and TRBJ1-1; no reliable D call. This CDR3 spans 15 amino acids. Germline V gene sequence: CDR1 KGHSH, CDR2 LQKENI. The V gene lost 3 bases and the J gene lost 0 bases, with 11 bases spanning the gap. Here the CDR3 reads CASSPILSMNTEAFF. In nucleotides, the CDR3 is TGTGCCAGCTCACCTATTCTAAGTATGAACACTGAAGCTTTCTTT.

This clone was counted once. This specimen includes other DNA sequences encoding the same CDR3. The chain employs TRBV15 and TRBJ2-5; possible D gene TRBD2, 6 bases. The CDR3 is 15 residues long. V lost 0 bases and J lost 2, with 10 bases in between. Germline V gene sequence: CDR1 LNHNV, CDR2 YYDKDF (reference sequence). The DNA for the CDR3 is TGTGCCACCAGCAGAGATGGAGGGCAGCAAGAGACCCAGTACTTC. Its translation is CATSRDGGQQETQYF.

The J gene is TRBJ2-6, the V gene TRBV7-2, with D possibly TRBD2 on 5 matching bases. V lost 2 bases, J lost 4 bases, and 12 bases lay in between. The CDR3 is 16 residues long. The germline V gene encodes CDR1 SGHTA and CDR2 FQGNSA. The CDR3 nucleotides are TGTGCCAGCAGCTTACTTTCCGGGATAGGGGCCAACGTCCTGACTTTC. It codes for CASSLLSGIGANVLTF.

In its sample, this clone was seen a few times. This chain connects TRBV30 to TRBJ1-2, with TRBD1 identical over 12 bases. The CDR3 totals 12 residues. After removal of 2 bases from V and 13 bases from J, the junction contained 5 bases not matched to a gene. Germline V gene sequence: CDR1 GTSNPN, CDR2 SVGIG (reference sequence). In nucleotides, the CDR3 is TGTGCCTGGAGTCTGGGACAGGGGGCGTTCACCTTC. This gives the protein CAWSLGQGAFTF.

The V gene is TRBV28, the J gene TRBJ1-4; 7 bases match TRBD1. V shed 4 bases, J shed 8 bases, and the junction held 10 bases outside the gene matches. The CDR3 length is 15 residues. CDR1 is MDHEN, CDR2 SYDVKM, per germline. The CDR3 spells CASSSPETGHEKLFF. CDR3 in DNA: TGTGCCAGCAGTTCTCCAGAGACAGGGCACGAAAAACTGTTTTTT.

The rearrangement links TRBV7-6 to TRBJ1-2; possible D gene TRBD1, 6 bases. V was cut by 7 bases and J by 8 bases, with 17 bases left in between. Looked up from germline, CDR1 is SGHVS and CDR2 is FNYEAQ. The CDR3 has 13 amino acids. DNA for the CDR3: TGTGCCAGCACCTCGCAGGGGTCTCGGGGCTACACCTTC. It encodes CASTSQGSRGYTF.

The V and J genes are TRBV5-1 and TRBJ1-1, with D perhaps TRBD1 (6 bases). Germline lookup yields CDR1 SGHRS and CDR2 YFSETQ. This CDR3 comprises 15 residues. V gave up 2 bases and J gave up 4 bases, with 15 bases separating them. CDR3 in amino acids: CASSFHQTGGTEAFF. CDR3 coding DNA: TGCGCCAGCAGCTTTCACCAGACAGGAGGCACTGAAGCTTTCTTT.